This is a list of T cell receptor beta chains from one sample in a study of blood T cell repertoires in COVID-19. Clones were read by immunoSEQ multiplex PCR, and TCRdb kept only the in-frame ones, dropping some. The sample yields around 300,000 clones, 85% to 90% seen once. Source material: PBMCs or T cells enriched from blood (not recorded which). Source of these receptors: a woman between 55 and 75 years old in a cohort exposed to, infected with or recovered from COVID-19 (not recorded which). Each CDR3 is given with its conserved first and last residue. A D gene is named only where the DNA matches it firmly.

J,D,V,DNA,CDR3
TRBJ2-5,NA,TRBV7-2,TGTGCCAGCAGCTTAACGCCCCTAGGAGAGACCCAGTACTTC,CASSLTPLGETQYF
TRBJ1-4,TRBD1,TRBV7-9,TGTGCCAGCAGCCTTACAGGGGGCCCTGAAAAACTGTTTTTT,CASSLTGGPEKLFF
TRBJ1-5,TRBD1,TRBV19,TGTGCCAGCAAGGACAGGGGGAATCAGCCCCAGCATTTT,CASKDRGNQPQHF
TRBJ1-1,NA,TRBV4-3,TGCGCCAGCAGCCACTGGGGGGGAAGCGACACTGAAGCTTTCTTT,CASSHWGGSDTEAFF
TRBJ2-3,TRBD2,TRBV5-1,TGCGCCAGCAGCACCGGGACTAGCGGAACAAGCACAGATACGCAGTATTTT,CASSTGTSGTSTDTQYF
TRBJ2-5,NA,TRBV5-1,TGCGCCAGCAGCTTGGACAGTTTGCAAGAGACCCAGTACTTC,CASSLDSLQETQYF
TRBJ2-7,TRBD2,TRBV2,TGTGCCAGCCGTCCGGGACTAGCGGGAGGCGAGCAGTACTTC,CASRPGLAGGEQYF
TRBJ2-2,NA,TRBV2,TGTGCCAGCAGTGCGTTTACTACCCGCACCGGGGAGCTGTTTTTT,CASSAFTTRTGELFF
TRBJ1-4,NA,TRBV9,TGTGCCAGCAGCCTTACAAGGGGTGCTGAAAAACTGTTTTTT,CASSLTRGAEKLFF
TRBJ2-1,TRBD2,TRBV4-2,TGTGCCAGCAGCCAAGAAGGGGCTAGCGGGGGACTGAATGAGCAGTTCTTC,CASSQEGASGGLNEQFF
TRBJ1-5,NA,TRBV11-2,TGTGCCAGCAGCTTAGATCTCAGTGAGCGGCCCCAGCATTTT,CASSLDLSERPQHF